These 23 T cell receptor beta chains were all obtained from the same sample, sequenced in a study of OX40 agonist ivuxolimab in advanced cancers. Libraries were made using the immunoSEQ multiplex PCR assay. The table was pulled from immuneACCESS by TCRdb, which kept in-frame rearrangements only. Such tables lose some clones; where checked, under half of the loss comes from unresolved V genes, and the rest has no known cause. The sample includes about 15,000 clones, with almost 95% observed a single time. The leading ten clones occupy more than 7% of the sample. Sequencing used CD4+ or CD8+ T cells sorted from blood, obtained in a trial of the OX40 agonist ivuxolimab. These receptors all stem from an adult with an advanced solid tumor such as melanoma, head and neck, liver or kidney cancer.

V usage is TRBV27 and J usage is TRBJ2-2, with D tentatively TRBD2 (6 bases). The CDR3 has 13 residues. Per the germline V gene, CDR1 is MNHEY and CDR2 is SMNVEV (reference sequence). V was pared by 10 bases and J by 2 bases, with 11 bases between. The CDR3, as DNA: TGTGCCACCGGAGGGCGCAACACCGGGGAGCTGTTTTTT. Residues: CATGGRNTGELFF.

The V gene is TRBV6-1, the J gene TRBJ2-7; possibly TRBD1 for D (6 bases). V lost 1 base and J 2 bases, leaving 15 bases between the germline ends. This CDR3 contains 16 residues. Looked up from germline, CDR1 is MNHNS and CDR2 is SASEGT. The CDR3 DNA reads TGTGCCAGCAGTGAAGGGGGGTATCAGGGGACCTACGAGCAGTACTTC. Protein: CASSEGGYQGTYEQYF.

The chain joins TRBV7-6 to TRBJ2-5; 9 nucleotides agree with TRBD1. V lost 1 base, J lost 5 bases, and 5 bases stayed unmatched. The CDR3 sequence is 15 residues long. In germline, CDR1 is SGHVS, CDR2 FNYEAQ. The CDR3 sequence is CASSLGDREEETQYF. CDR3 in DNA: TGTGCCAGCAGCTTAGGGGACAGGGAGGAGGAGACCCAGTACTTC.

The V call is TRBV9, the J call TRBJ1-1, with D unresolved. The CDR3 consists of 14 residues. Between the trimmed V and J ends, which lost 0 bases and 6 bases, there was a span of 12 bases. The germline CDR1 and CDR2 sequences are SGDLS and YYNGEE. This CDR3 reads CASSVEVGSAEAFF. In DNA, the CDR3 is TGTGCCAGCAGCGTAGAGGTGGGGAGCGCTGAAGCTTTCTTT.

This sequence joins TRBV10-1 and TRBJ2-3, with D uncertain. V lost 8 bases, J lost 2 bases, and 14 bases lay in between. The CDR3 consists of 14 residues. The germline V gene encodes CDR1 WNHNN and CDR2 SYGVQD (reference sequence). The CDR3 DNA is TGCGCCAGCGGTGCTGGTCGTCACACAGATACGCAGTATTTT. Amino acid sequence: CASGAGRHTDTQYF.

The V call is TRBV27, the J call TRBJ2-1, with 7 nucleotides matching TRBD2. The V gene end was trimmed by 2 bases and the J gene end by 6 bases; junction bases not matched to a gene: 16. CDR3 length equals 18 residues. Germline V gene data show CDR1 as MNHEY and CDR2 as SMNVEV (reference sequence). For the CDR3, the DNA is TGTGCCAGCAGTTTAAGCCCCTGGGGGGAGGGCCAGGGCAATGAGCAGTTCTTC. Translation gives CASSLSPWGEGQGNEQFF.

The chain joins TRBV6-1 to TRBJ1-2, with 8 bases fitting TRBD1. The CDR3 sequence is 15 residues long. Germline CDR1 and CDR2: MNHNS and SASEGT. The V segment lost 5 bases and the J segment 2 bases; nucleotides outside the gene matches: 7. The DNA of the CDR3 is TGTGCCAGCAGTCAAGGACAGGGACCCAACTATGGCTACACCTTC. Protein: CASSQGQGPNYGYTF.

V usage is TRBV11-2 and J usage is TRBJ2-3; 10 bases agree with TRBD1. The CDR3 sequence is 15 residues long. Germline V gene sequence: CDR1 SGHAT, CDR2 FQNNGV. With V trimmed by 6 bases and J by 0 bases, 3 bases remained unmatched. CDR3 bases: TGTGCCAGCAGTCGGACAGGGGGTAGCACAGATACGCAGTATTTT. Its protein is CASSRTGGSTDTQYF.

The chain's CDR3 is CASSFGSGYEQFF. For the CDR3, the DNA is TGTGCCAGCAGCTTTGGGTCGGGCTATGAGCAGTTCTTC. The chain employs TRBV7-6 and TRBJ2-1; D unclear. Germline V gene lookup returns CDR1 SGHVS and CDR2 FNYEAQ. V lost 3 bases to trimming and J lost 8 bases, with 11 bases between them. CDR3 size: 13 residues.

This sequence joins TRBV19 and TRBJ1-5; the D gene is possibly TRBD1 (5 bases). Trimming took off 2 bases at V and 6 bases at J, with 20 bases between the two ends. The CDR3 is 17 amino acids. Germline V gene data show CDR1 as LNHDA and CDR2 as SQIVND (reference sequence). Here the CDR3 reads CASSIPPDRSGGQPQHF. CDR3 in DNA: TGTGCCAGTAGTATACCTCCGGACCGCTCGGGGGGTCAGCCCCAGCATTTT.

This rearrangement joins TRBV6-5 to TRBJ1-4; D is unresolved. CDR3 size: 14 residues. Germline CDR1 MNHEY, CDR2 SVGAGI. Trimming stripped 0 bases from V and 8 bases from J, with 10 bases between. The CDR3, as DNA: TGTGCCAGCAGTTACTCCCGAGGAAAGGAAAAACTGTTTTTT. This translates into CASSYSRGKEKLFF.

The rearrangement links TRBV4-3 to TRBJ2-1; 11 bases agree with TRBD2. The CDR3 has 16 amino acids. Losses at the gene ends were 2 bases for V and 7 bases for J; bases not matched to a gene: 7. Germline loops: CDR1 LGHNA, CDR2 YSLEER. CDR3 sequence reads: CASSQSTSGGGNEQFF. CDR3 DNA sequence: TGCGCCAGCAGCCAATCCACTAGCGGGGGTGGTAATGAGCAGTTCTTC.

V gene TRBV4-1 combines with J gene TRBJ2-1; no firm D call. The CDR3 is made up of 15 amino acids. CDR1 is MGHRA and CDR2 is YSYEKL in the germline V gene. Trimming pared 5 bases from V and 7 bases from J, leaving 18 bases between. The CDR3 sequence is CASSSILTIRNEQFF. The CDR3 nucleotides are TGCGCCAGCAGCTCGATCCTGACAATCCGGAATGAGCAGTTCTTC.

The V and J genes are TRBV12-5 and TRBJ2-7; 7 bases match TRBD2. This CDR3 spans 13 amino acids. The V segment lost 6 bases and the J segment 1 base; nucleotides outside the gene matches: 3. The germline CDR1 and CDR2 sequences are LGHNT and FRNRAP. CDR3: CASGLGGSYEQYF. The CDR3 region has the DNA TGTGCTAGTGGCCTGGGGGGGTCCTACGAGCAGTACTTC.

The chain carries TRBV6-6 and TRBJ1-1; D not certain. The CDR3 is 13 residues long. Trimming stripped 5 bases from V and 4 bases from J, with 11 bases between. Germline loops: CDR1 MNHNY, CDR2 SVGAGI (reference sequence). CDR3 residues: CASSPPYGTEAFF. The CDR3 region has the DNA TGTGCCAGCAGTCCCCCTTACGGCACTGAAGCTTTCTTT.

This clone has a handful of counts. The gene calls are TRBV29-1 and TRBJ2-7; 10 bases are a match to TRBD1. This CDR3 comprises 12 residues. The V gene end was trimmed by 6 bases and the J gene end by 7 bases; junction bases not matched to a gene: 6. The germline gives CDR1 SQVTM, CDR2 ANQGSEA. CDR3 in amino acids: CSVRDRGGEQYF. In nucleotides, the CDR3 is TGCAGCGTGCGGGACAGGGGAGGGGAGCAGTACTTC.

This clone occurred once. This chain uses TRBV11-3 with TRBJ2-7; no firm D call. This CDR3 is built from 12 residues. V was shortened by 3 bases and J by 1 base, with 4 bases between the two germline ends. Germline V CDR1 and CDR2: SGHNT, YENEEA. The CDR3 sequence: CASSFGSYEQYF. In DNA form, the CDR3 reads TGTGCCAGCAGCTTCGGTTCCTACGAGCAGTACTTC.

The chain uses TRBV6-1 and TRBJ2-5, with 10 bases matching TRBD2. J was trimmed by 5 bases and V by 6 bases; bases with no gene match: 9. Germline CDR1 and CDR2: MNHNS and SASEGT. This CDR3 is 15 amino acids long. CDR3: CASRKREGGVETQYF. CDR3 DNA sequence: TGTGCCAGCAGAAAGCGGGAGGGCGGCGTGGAGACCCAGTACTTC.

This CDR3 is CASSIGASSNQPQHF. In nucleotides, the CDR3 is TGTGCCAGTAGTATTGGGGCCTCAAGCAATCAGCCCCAGCATTTT. The chain is built from TRBV19 and TRBJ1-5; tentative D call: TRBD1 (5 bases). Trimming stripped 3 bases from V and 1 base from J, with 10 bases between. Germline V gene data show CDR1 as LNHDA and CDR2 as SQIVND (reference sequence). The CDR3 extends over 15 amino acids.

The CDR3 bases are TGTGCCAGCAGTTTCCAACCGAACACTGAAGCTTTCTTT. Protein: CASSFQPNTEAFF. V usage is TRBV28 and J usage is TRBJ1-1, with D unclear. CDR3 length: 13 amino acids. V lost 3 bases to trimming and J lost 1 base, with 6 bases between them. The V gene's germline CDR1 is MDHEN and CDR2 SYDVKM.

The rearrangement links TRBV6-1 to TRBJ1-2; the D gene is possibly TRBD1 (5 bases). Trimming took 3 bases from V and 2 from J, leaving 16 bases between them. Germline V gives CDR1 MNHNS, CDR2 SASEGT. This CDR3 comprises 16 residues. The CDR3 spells CASSDSVGTVNYGYTF. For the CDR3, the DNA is TGTGCCAGCAGTGATTCGGTTGGGACCGTAAACTATGGCTACACCTTC.

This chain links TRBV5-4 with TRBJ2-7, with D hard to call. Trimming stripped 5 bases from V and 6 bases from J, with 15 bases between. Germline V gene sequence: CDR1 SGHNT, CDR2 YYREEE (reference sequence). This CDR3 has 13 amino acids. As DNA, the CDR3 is TGTGCCAGCAGGGTCATTGGTCGGCGCGAGCAGTACTTC. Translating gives CASRVIGRREQYF.

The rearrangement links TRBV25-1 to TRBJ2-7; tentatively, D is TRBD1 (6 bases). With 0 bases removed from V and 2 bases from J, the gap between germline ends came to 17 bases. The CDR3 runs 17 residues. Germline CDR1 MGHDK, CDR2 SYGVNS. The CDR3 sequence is CASSEYFETGHPYEQYF. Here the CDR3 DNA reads TGTGCCAGCAGTGAATATTTTGAGACAGGTCATCCCTACGAGCAGTACTTC.